This record concerns one T cell receptor (beta chain) sequence. Antigen: not known. TRB rearrangements were amplified by touch-down multiplex PCR with mixed TRB-A/B primers. TCRdb reprocessed the multiplex PCR reads and keeps a single row for each CDR3 protein, giving no DNA. Its table lists roughly 2,000 distinct CDR3 sequences. TRB amplification used 250 ng of peripheral blood genomic DNA. The source of the sample is a study of T cell clusters in autoimmune cytopenias. On the study more broadly: TRB sequencing had a median about 52,000 reads and about 2,400 distinct clonotypes per sample.

Whole-study findings and limits: The T cell clusters came from computational analysis alone and lack functional validation.

The source material was peripheral blood. This clonotype originated in a human donor with an autoimmune cytopenia or autoimmune hepatitis (not recorded which).

CDR3 loop: CASSYGLTGNTEAFF. J is TRBJ1-1 and V is TRBV6-5; TCRdb selects TRBD1, and the lack of DNA leaves this call unchecked. The CDR3 consists of 15 residues. The germline V gene encodes CDR1 MNHEY and CDR2 SVGAGI.